The 22 T cell receptor beta chains below all came from one sample that was sequenced in a study of T cell responses to AZD1222 COVID-19 vaccine. Assay: immunoSEQ multiplex PCR; the TCRdb copy retains only in-frame clones and omits some. Seen here are about 150,000 clones, approximately 90% observed once, and the top ten hold about 2%. The source material was peripheral blood, sampled 28 days after the second AZD1222 dose. The receptors originated from an adult who received the AZD1222 COVID-19 vaccine.

A word on this clone: The conserved closing phenylalanine or tryptophan is absent in this CDR3, likely reflecting a read error. The DNA is left out, because the CDR3 cannot be placed on it with certainty; the CDR3 is given as TCRdb lists it. This sequence joins TRBV14 and TRBJ1-2; TRBD1, as called in the table, went unchecked against the DNA. Termini included, the CDR3 measures 9 amino acids. CDR1 and CDR2 (germline): SGHDN, FVKESK. The CDR3 sequence is CASPNLLGV.

The chain combines TRBV2 with TRBJ2-1; tentative D call: TRBD2 (5 bases). This CDR3 is built from 14 residues. V gave up 3 bases and J gave up 1 base, with 7 bases separating them. Per germline, CDR1 SNHLY and CDR2 FYNNEI. The CDR3 bases are TGTGCCAGCAGTGATTGGACTTCCTACAATGAGCAGTTCTTC. As protein: CASSDWTSYNEQFF.

This clone showed up just once. V usage is TRBV5-1 and J usage is TRBJ1-2; maybe TRBD1 (5 bases). The CDR3 totals 15 residues. V lost 4 bases to trimming and J lost 4 bases, with 17 bases between them. Germline V gene sequence: CDR1 SGHRS, CDR2 YFSETQ. In DNA form, the CDR3 reads TGCGCCAGCAGCCCCGGCCCGCAGGGATCCTATGGCTACACCTTC. Amino acid sequence: CASSPGPQGSYGYTF.

This clone appeared a single time. The genes are TRBV14 and TRBJ1-2; TRBD1 is a possible D gene (5 bases). CDR1 and CDR2 from the germline V gene are SGHDN and FVKESK. Between the trimmed V and J ends, which lost 1 base and 5 bases, there was a span of 14 bases. CDR3 length: 15 amino acids. The chain's CDR3 is CASSQVEQGGYGYTF. CDR3 DNA: TGTGCCAGCAGCCAAGTAGAGCAGGGCGGGTATGGCTACACCTTC.

For the CDR3, the DNA is TGTGCCAGCAGTTCCCCAGAGGGTCTGAACACTGAAGCTTTCTTT. This translates into CASSSPEGLNTEAFF. V is TRBV6-5 and J is TRBJ1-1; no reliable D call. V dropped 4 bases and J dropped 0 bases, with 12 bases sitting between them. CDR1 is MNHEY and CDR2 is SVGAGI in the germline V gene. The CDR3 totals 15 residues.

The rearrangement joins TRBV6-1 to TRBJ1-3; no clear D gene. The germline CDR1 and CDR2 sequences are MNHNS and SASEGT. Trimming removed 4 bases at V and 0 bases at J, with 13 bases between. This CDR3 has 16 residues. The CDR3 coding sequence is TGTGCCAGCAGTGCCTTTGGGTCTCGCTCTGGAAACACCATATATTTT. It yields the protein CASSAFGSRSGNTIYF.

The chain combines TRBV9 with TRBJ1-2; D is undetermined. Germline values: CDR1 SGDLS, CDR2 YYNGEE. The CDR3 contains 11 residues. V gave up 3 bases and J gave up 3 bases, with 3 bases separating them. CDR3 region: CASSADYGYTF. The CDR3 DNA follows: TGTGCCAGCAGCGCAGACTATGGCTACACCTTC.

This chain joins TRBV6-1 and TRBJ1-4; 7 positions match TRBD1. J lost 3 bases, V lost 0 bases, and 4 bases had no gene match. CDR1 is MNHNS and CDR2 is SASEGT in the germline V gene. The CDR3 length is 16 residues. The CDR3 is CASSEATGSPNEKLFF. The DNA for the CDR3 is TGTGCCAGCAGTGAAGCGACAGGGTCCCCTAATGAAAAACTGTTTTTT.

This chain uses TRBV3-1 (or the pseudogene TRBV3-2) with TRBJ2-2, with TRBD2 as a possible D gene (6 bases). CDR1 is LGHDT and CDR2 is YNNKEL in the germline V gene (reference sequence). Deletions cut 7 bases from V and 4 bases from J, with 16 bases between. The CDR3 contains 15 residues. Here the CDR3 reads CASTLRGEATGELFF. CDR3 coding DNA: TGTGCCAGCACCTTGCGGGGTGAAGCCACCGGGGAGCTGTTTTTT.

The rearrangement uses TRBV19 and TRBJ1-4; no reliable D call. The CDR3 extends over 17 amino acids. Germline values: CDR1 LNHDA, CDR2 SQIVND (reference sequence). V lost 1 base and J lost 2, with 14 bases in between. The CDR3 DNA reads as TGTGCCAGTAGTATAGTTCGCGAGGGCCCGACTAATGAAAAACTGTTTTTT. Translating it yields CASSIVREGPTNEKLFF.

V gene TRBV29-1 combines with J gene TRBJ1-5, with unresolved D. Trimming took off 4 bases at V and 4 bases at J, with 11 bases between the two ends. The germline V gene has CDR1 SQVTM and CDR2 ANQGSEA. The CDR3 is made up of 13 amino acids. The chain's CDR3 is CSVAQRENQPQHF. The CDR3 DNA reads as TGCAGCGTTGCACAGAGAGAAAATCAGCCCCAGCATTTT.

The chain carries TRBV2 and TRBJ1-6; the match to TRBD1 covers 9 bases. The CDR3 is 15 residues long. CDR1 and CDR2 from the germline V gene are SNHLY and FYNNEI. V trimming: 8 bases; J trimming: 7 bases; junction bases outside the gene matches: 9. CDR3 in amino acids: CASGGQGSANSPLHF. The CDR3, as DNA: TGTGCCAGCGGAGGACAGGGGTCGGCCAATTCACCCCTCCACTTT.

The gene calls are TRBV5-6 and TRBJ1-4; D is uncertain. The length of the CDR3 is 16 residues. Trimming pared 0 bases from V and 0 bases from J, leaving 9 bases between. The V gene's germline CDR1 is SGHDT and CDR2 YYEEEE. The CDR3: CASSLAGISTNEKLFF. CDR3 nucleotide sequence: TGTGCCAGCAGCTTGGCCGGCATTTCAACTAATGAAAAACTGTTTTTT.

The genes are TRBV5-4 and TRBJ2-7; possibly TRBD2 for D (5 bases). V lost 0 bases to trimming and J lost 1 base, with 14 bases between them. This CDR3 has 16 residues. Per germline, CDR1 SGHNT and CDR2 YYREEE (reference sequence). The CDR3 nucleotides are TGTGCCAGCAGCTTGGCCGGGGTTCCCCTTTCCTACGAGCAGTACTTC. Translated, it gives CASSLAGVPLSYEQYF.

V usage is TRBV6-2 or TRBV6-3 and J usage is TRBJ2-7, with D perhaps TRBD2 (5 bases). Germline V gives CDR1 MNHEY, CDR2 SVGEGT. V lost 5 bases to trimming and J lost 2 bases, with 13 bases between them. The CDR3 extends over 14 amino acids. The CDR3 nucleotides read TGTGCCAGCAGTAACGCGGGTTACCCCTACGAGCAGTACTTC. Its protein product is CASSNAGYPYEQYF.

The chain combines TRBV5-4 with TRBJ2-2; D is tentatively TRBD1 or TRBD2 (5 bases each). CDR3 length equals 16 residues. Germline CDR1 is SGHNT and CDR2 is YYREEE (reference sequence). V lost 6 bases and J lost 1, with 16 bases in between. The chain's CDR3 is CASTRSGTVNTGELFF. The DNA for the CDR3 is TGTGCCAGCACCAGGTCGGGGACGGTGAACACCGGGGAGCTGTTTTTT.

The count of this clone is one. The chain combines TRBV5-1 with TRBJ2-3; D remains ambiguous. This CDR3 spans 15 amino acids. V gave up 0 bases and J gave up 1 base, with 9 bases separating them. The V gene's germline CDR1 is SGHRS and CDR2 YFSETQ. The CDR3 spells CASSLEGGGTDTQYF. For the CDR3, the DNA is TGCGCCAGCAGCTTGGAGGGCGGAGGCACAGATACGCAGTATTTT.

This chain joins TRBV7-2 and TRBJ2-5; D gene ambiguous. The CDR3 covers 14 residues. Germline loops: CDR1 SGHTA, CDR2 FQGNSA. Trimming removed 5 bases at V and 7 bases at J, with 17 bases between. CDR3 nucleotide sequence: TGTGCCAGCAGCCCGAGCGACTCTGGTGGGACCCAGTACTTC. Translated: CASSPSDSGGTQYF.

The chain has TRBV5-1 and TRBJ1-2; perhaps TRBD1 as D (5 bases). CDR1 is SGHRS and CDR2 is YFSETQ in the germline V gene. The CDR3 is made up of 13 amino acids. V was clipped by 4 bases and J by 8 bases, with 15 bases between them. CDR3 bases: TGCGCCAGCAGCCAGATTGGGGCGGGAGGCTACACCTTC. Translation: CASSQIGAGGYTF. Full variable domain (outside the CDR3, taken from reference TRBV5-1 and TRBJ1-2): KAGVTQTPRYLIKTRGQQVTLSCSPISGHRSVSWYQQTPGQGLQFLFEYFSETQRNKGNFPGRFSGRQFSNSRSEMNVSTLELGDSALYLCASSQIGAGGYTFGSGTRLTVV.

The rearrangement joins TRBV3-1 (or the pseudogene TRBV3-2) to TRBJ1-2, with D unclear. The CDR3 is 13 residues long. V lost 3 bases, J lost 5 bases, and 10 bases lay in between. Germline CDR1 reads LGHDT; CDR2 reads YNNKEL (reference sequence). The DNA of the CDR3 is TGTGCCAGCAGCCATGGGAACGGGTATGGCTACACCTTC. Protein sequence: CASSHGNGYGYTF.

The table lists this clone with a few counts. The rearrangement uses TRBV7-9 and TRBJ2-1; TRBD2 aligns across 11 bases. Germline loops: CDR1 SEHNR, CDR2 FQNEAQ (reference sequence). V lost 1 base, J lost 4 bases, and 3 bases stayed unmatched. This CDR3 spans 16 amino acids. CDR3 bases: TGTGCCAGCAGCTTAGGACTAGCGGGAACTTACAATGAGCAGTTCTTC. Translation gives CASSLGLAGTYNEQFF.

The chain has TRBV18 and TRBJ1-1; 7 bases map to TRBD1. The CDR3 totals 15 residues. Per germline, CDR1 KGHSH and CDR2 LQKENI. V shed 2 bases and J 2 bases; nucleotides not matched to a gene: 5. DNA for the CDR3: TGTGCCAGCTCACCATTGGGGACAGCCAACACTGAAGCTTTCTTT. This sequence encodes CASSPLGTANTEAFF.